The clone carrying this T cell receptor (beta chain) was counted only a few times. The target antigen is unknown. The data are from a study of shared clonotypes between healthy human individuals. The wider study: Each donor contributed plates that comprised three CD4 naive, three CD4 memory, two CD8 naive and one CD8 memory.

Method: immunoSEQ multiplex PCR; TCRdb's copy keeps in-frame clones and lacks some. Here the sample spans about 640,000 clones, about two thirds being singletons. This CDR3 comprises 14 residues. Per the germline V gene, CDR1 is SGHNT and CDR2 is YENEEA. V lost 3 bases and J lost 2; bases outside the gene matches: 4. General study points: Few donors restricted represented genetic and exposure-history diversity.

The V gene is TRBV11-3, the J gene TRBJ2-7; 7 positions agree with TRBD2. Specimen: memory CD4+ T cells sorted from blood. Subset described: CD45RA-negative fraction. The clonotype comes from a woman aged 25 to 45 in good health. The chain's CDR3 is CASSFLAVTYEQYF. CDR3 bases: TGTGCCAGCAGCTTTCTAGCGGTCACCTACGAGCAGTACTTC.